This T cell receptor (beta chain) emerged from a study of T-cell memory formation after mild COVID-19. The TCR alpha and TCR beta cDNA libraries, bearing sample barcodes and UMIs, were generated by 5'RACE using constant-segment primers. TCRdb itself ran the 5' RACE reads through MiXCR, one entry per CDR3 protein. The table lists 300,000 to 350,000 distinct CDR3 sequences, roughly an eighth of them singletons. The CDR3 totals 13 residues. The V end was cut by 4 bases, the J end by 7 bases, with 16 bases between. Looked up from germline, CDR1 is DFQATT and CDR2 is SNEGSKA (reference sequence). The source is a man aged 18 to 29 who had mild COVID-19 (a few samples of this study predate the infection). Cell type and time point are not known. The source material was PBMCs or a T cell subset sorted from them (not recorded which). The chain uses TRBV20-1 and TRBJ1-1; the D gene is possibly TRBD1 (6 bases). CDR3: CSATSGASDEAFF. Written as DNA, the CDR3 is TGCAGTGCTACCTCGGGGGCTTCTGATGAAGCTTTCTTT.